The next 29 T cell receptor beta chains were all read from a single sample in a study of blood T cell repertoires in COVID-19 (TCRdb year 2020). Library creation used the immunoSEQ multiplex PCR assay. TCRdb took this table from immuneACCESS and kept in-frame rearrangements with V and J called. Such tables lack part of the clones; where checked against another copy, unresolved V genes explain under half of the gap, and the rest is unexplained. This sample is represented by fewer than 200,000 clones; approximately 86% of them were singletons. 1.6% of the sample rests with the top ten. Sequencing used peripheral blood. These receptors all come from a woman between 50 and 59 years old with acute or convalescent COVID-19.

This clone was picked up a small number of times. The V gene is TRBV7-2, the J gene TRBJ1-2; D remains ambiguous. The germline V gene encodes CDR1 SGHTA and CDR2 FQGNSA. The V end was cut by 1 base, the J end by 0 bases, with 6 bases between. The CDR3 totals 14 residues. CDR3 loop: CASSLGLTNYGYTF. CDR3 nucleotide sequence: TGTGCCAGCAGCTTAGGACTGACTAACTATGGCTACACCTTC.

This clone was recorded a few times. The V and J genes are TRBV5-1 and TRBJ1-2; D gene uncertain. Trimming took off 4 bases at V and 1 base at J, with 8 bases between the two ends. The germline V gene encodes CDR1 SGHRS and CDR2 YFSETQ. This CDR3 comprises 13 residues. DNA of the CDR3: TGCGCCAGCAGCCGTACGGGTAACTATGGCTACACCTTC. Translating gives CASSRTGNYGYTF.

This chain joins TRBV5-1 and TRBJ1-4; 8 bases agree with TRBD1. The CDR3 spans 15 residues. V was clipped by 4 bases and J by 3 bases; unmatched bases: 5. Germline V gene data show CDR1 as SGHRS and CDR2 as YFSETQ. The CDR3 here is CASSQGQGSNEKLFF. The CDR3 region has the DNA TGCGCCAGCAGCCAAGGACAGGGCTCTAATGAAAAACTGTTTTTT. Combining the CDR3 with reference TRBV5-1 and TRBJ1-4 gives the whole variable domain KAGVTQTPRYLIKTRGQQVTLSCSPISGHRSVSWYQQTPGQGLQFLFEYFSETQRNKGNFPGRFSGRQFSNSRSEMNVSTLELGDSALYLCASSQGQGSNEKLFFGSGTQLSVL.

The chain is built from TRBV7-3 and TRBJ2-3; 8 nucleotides match TRBD2. Looked up from germline, CDR1 is SGHTA and CDR2 is FQGTGA. This CDR3 has 17 amino acids. After removal of 5 bases from V and 2 bases from J, the junction contained 12 bases not matched to a gene. The CDR3 DNA reads as TGTGCCAGCAGCACACCTTCGGGCGGGGGGCCCACAGATACGCAGTATTTT. This gives the protein CASSTPSGGGPTDTQYF.

The chain uses TRBV24-1 and TRBJ2-2, with D possibly matching TRBD2 (6 bases). V lost 3 bases, J lost 4 bases, and 11 bases lay in between. This CDR3 has 15 residues. Looked up from germline, CDR1 is KGHDR and CDR2 is SFDVKD. CDR3 nucleotides: TGTGCCACCAGTGATGGGAGGATCCCCACCGGGGAGCTGTTTTTT. Translating gives CATSDGRIPTGELFF.

This clone was seen just once. The chain couples TRBV11-2 to TRBJ1-2; D is uncertain. V gave up 1 base and J gave up 1 base, with 10 bases separating them. CDR1 and CDR2 (germline): SGHAT, FQNNGV. The CDR3 loop spans 15 amino acids. The DNA for the CDR3 is TGTGCCAGCAGCTTAGTTAGATTTTATAACTATGGCTACACCTTC. Encoded protein: CASSLVRFYNYGYTF.

The chain recombines TRBV18 with TRBJ1-2; D is unclear. Germline V gives CDR1 KGHSH, CDR2 LQKENI. Trimming left V 5 bases short and J 2 bases short, with 9 bases between. There are 13 residues in the CDR3. For the CDR3, the DNA is TGTGCCAGCTCAATTACAGAGAACTATGGCTACACCTTC. It translates to CASSITENYGYTF.

The genes are TRBV27 and TRBJ2-5; TRBD2 matches 8 bases. From germline, CDR1 is MNHEY and CDR2 SMNVEV (reference sequence). The CDR3 is 15 amino acids. V shed 5 bases, J shed 5 bases, and the junction held 10 bases outside the gene matches. The CDR3 DNA follows: TGTGCCAGCAGTCCCTCCGGGACTAGTGGTGAGACCCAGTACTTC. Its protein is CASSPSGTSGETQYF.

The V gene is TRBV19, the J gene TRBJ2-7; 8 bases fit TRBD1. Germline V CDR1 and CDR2: LNHDA, SQIVND (reference sequence). The CDR3 is made up of 14 amino acids. The J segment lost 7 bases and the V segment lost 4 bases, leaving 9 bases of the junction unmatched. CDR3 coding DNA: TGTGCCAGTAGTACCCCGACAGGGGTCTCTGAGCAGTACTTC. This sequence encodes CASSTPTGVSEQYF.

The CDR3: CASSVWAFPLNYGYTF. For the CDR3, the DNA is TGTGCCAGTAGCGTCTGGGCCTTTCCTCTAAACTATGGCTACACCTTC. The rearrangement joins TRBV19 to TRBJ1-2, with D unresolved. The germline V gene encodes CDR1 LNHDA and CDR2 SQIVND (reference sequence). This CDR3 contains 16 residues. Between the trimmed V and J ends, which lost 6 bases and 2 bases, there was a span of 19 bases.

This rearrangement joins TRBV12-3 or TRBV12-4 to TRBJ1-2; weak D call: TRBD1 (6 bases). This CDR3 comprises 13 residues. The ends were cut back, 0 bases at V and 4 bases at J, with 6 bases in the middle. The CDR3 sequence is CASSLAGGYGYTF. The DNA of the CDR3 is TGTGCCAGCAGTTTAGCAGGGGGCTATGGCTACACCTTC.

The V call is TRBV11-1, the J call TRBJ1-5; 9 nucleotides line up with TRBD1. The germline gives CDR1 SGHAT, CDR2 FQDESV (reference sequence). J gave up 4 bases and V 4 bases, and 5 bases lay outside the gene matches. CDR3 length: 15 amino acids. For the CDR3, the DNA is TGTGCCAGCAGCTCCGGGACAGGGAATAATCAGCCCCAGCATTTT. Its translation is CASSSGTGNNQPQHF.

V usage is TRBV12-5 and J usage is TRBJ2-7; D is undetermined. Germline V lookup: CDR1 LGHNT, CDR2 FRNRAP. Trimming shortened V by 4 bases and J by 4 bases, and 5 bases separated the two germline ends. The CDR3 is made up of 11 amino acids. The CDR3 sequence: CASGYAYEQYF. The CDR3, as DNA: TGTGCTAGTGGTTATGCGTACGAGCAGTACTTC.

The chain recombines TRBV21-1 with TRBJ2-7; the tabulated D call, TRBD2, remains unverified against the DNA. TRBV21-1 is an annotated pseudogene. This CDR3 comprises 13 residues. The CDR3 coding sequence is TGTGCCAGCAGCAGCGGGAGCTCCTACGAGCAGTACTTC. It yields the protein CASSSGSSYEQYF.

The J gene is TRBJ1-4, the V gene TRBV9, with TRBD1 as a possible D gene (6 bases). Germline V CDR1 and CDR2: SGDLS, YYNGEE. This CDR3 region has 14 residues. V was cut by 2 bases and J by 6 bases, with 11 bases left in between. The CDR3 loop reads CASSVRGEYEKLFF. CDR3 nucleotide sequence: TGTGCCAGCAGCGTCAGGGGAGAGTATGAAAAACTGTTTTTT. Drawing the rest from reference TRBV9 and TRBJ1-4, the complete variable domain is DSGVTQTPKHLITATGQRVTLRCSPRSGDLSVYWYQQSLDQGLQFLIQYYNGEERAKGNILERFSAQQFPDLHSELNLSSLELGDSALYFCASSVRGEYEKLFFGSGTQLSVL.

This chain joins TRBV14 and TRBJ1-2; no definite D call. The CDR3 consists of 18 residues. Germline V lookup: CDR1 SGHDN, CDR2 FVKESK. V was clipped by 0 bases and J by 0 bases, with 17 bases between them. For the CDR3, the DNA is TGTGCCAGCAGCCAAGAACCGTATGGAGGCAGCACTAACTATGGCTACACCTTC. Translation: CASSQEPYGGSTNYGYTF.

The rearrangement joins TRBV18 to TRBJ2-5, with D maybe TRBD2 (6 bases). The CDR3 length is 16 residues. The germline V gene encodes CDR1 KGHSH and CDR2 LQKENI. Trimming pared 2 bases from V and 5 bases from J, leaving 18 bases between. CDR3: CASSPGGGAQVETQYF. The CDR3 DNA is TGTGCCAGCTCACCAGGTGGAGGGGCTCAGGTGGAGACCCAGTACTTC.

The chain recombines TRBV7-2 with TRBJ1-4; D gene ambiguous. The germline V gene encodes CDR1 SGHTA and CDR2 FQGNSA. Trimming pared 2 bases from V and 8 bases from J, leaving 9 bases between. The CDR3 is 13 residues long. CDR3 residues: CASSLTQLEKLFF. The CDR3 DNA reads TGTGCCAGCAGCTTAACCCAACTAGAAAAACTGTTTTTT.

This chain connects TRBV18 to TRBJ2-3; the match to TRBD2 covers 8 bases. Germline CDR1 KGHSH, CDR2 LQKENI. The CDR3 loop spans 13 amino acids. Trimming at V came to 3 bases and at J to 6 bases, leaving 2 bases not matched to a gene. The CDR3 loop reads CASSPGLEDTQYF. CDR3 DNA: TGTGCCAGCTCACCGGGACTAGAGGATACGCAGTATTTT. Using reference TRBV18 and TRBJ2-3 for the parts outside the CDR3, the full variable domain is NAGVMQNPRHLVRRRGQEARLRCSPMKGHSHVYWYRQLPEEGLKFMVYLQKENIIDESGMPKERFSAEFPKEGPSILRIQQVVRGDSAAYFCASSPGLEDTQYFGPGTRLTVL.

A few counts support this clone. The CDR3 DNA follows: TGTGCCAGTAGTATCCCCGGGATAGCTAACTATGGCTACACCTTC. Amino acid sequence: CASSIPGIANYGYTF. The V gene is TRBV19, the J gene TRBJ1-2, with D unclear. Trimming took 3 bases from V and 0 from J, leaving 11 bases between them. CDR3 length equals 15 residues. Looked up from germline, CDR1 is LNHDA and CDR2 is SQIVND (reference sequence).

This clone turned up a few times. V and J are TRBV9 and TRBJ2-7; 11 nucleotides align to TRBD2. Trimming removed 4 bases from V and 5 bases from J; junction bases left unmatched: 5. This CDR3 region has 14 residues. Germline CDR1 reads SGDLS; CDR2 reads YYNGEE. The CDR3 region has the DNA TGTGCCAGCAGCCCCCAGGGACTAGCGGACGAGCAGTACTTC. The encoded protein is CASSPQGLADEQYF.

The chain recombines TRBV7-9 with TRBJ2-1; D gene unclear. In germline, CDR1 is SEHNR, CDR2 FQNEAQ (reference sequence). Trimming took 4 bases from V and 2 from J, leaving 9 bases between them. This CDR3 region has 14 residues. The CDR3 loop is CASSSVEPYNEQFF. The CDR3 nucleotides read TGTGCCAGCAGCTCCGTAGAACCCTACAATGAGCAGTTCTTC.

The count of this clone is one. The gene calls are TRBV30 and TRBJ1-1; weak D call: TRBD1 (5 bases). CDR3 length equals 13 residues. V was cut by 7 bases and J by 1 base, with 13 bases left in between. The V gene's germline CDR1 is GTSNPN and CDR2 SVGIG (reference sequence). CDR3 amino acids: CAFGGDGNTEAFF. The CDR3 DNA follows: TGTGCCTTTGGAGGGGACGGGAACACTGAAGCTTTCTTT.

The chain uses TRBV27 and TRBJ2-1; 11 bases match TRBD2. Germline-derived CDR1 and CDR2 are MNHEY and SMNVEV (reference sequence). This CDR3 has 16 amino acids. Germline trimming cut 5 bases from V and 1 base from J; bases unmatched to any gene: 4. The CDR3 sequence: CASSGGTSGSYNEQFF. The CDR3 DNA is TGTGCCAGCAGTGGCGGGACTAGCGGTTCCTACAATGAGCAGTTCTTC.

This clone came up once. The chain links TRBV4-3 to TRBJ2-1; the match to TRBD1 covers 9 bases. From germline, CDR1 is LGHNA and CDR2 YSLEER. V was clipped by 3 bases and J by 5 bases; unmatched bases: 5. The length of the CDR3 is 15 residues. CDR3 in amino acids: CASSHTGTGNNEQFF. In DNA form, the CDR3 reads TGCGCCAGCAGCCACACCGGGACAGGGAACAATGAGCAGTTCTTC.

The chain has TRBV11-2 and TRBJ2-5; tentatively, D is TRBD2 (5 bases). The V end was cut by 5 bases, the J end by 4 bases, with 14 bases between. The CDR3 extends over 14 amino acids. CDR1 and CDR2 from the germline V gene are SGHAT and FQNNGV. The DNA for the CDR3 is TGTGCCAGCAGCCCGAGCGGCCTGACAGAGACCCAGTACTTC. Protein sequence: CASSPSGLTETQYF.

The J gene is TRBJ1-1, the V gene TRBV7-2; D is perhaps TRBD1 (5 bases). Germline assignment: CDR1 SGHTA and CDR2 FQGNSA. Trimming left V 1 base short and J 0 bases short, with 9 bases between. The CDR3 runs 15 residues. The CDR3 nucleotides are TGTGCCAGCAGCTTAGTGGGGCAGATGAACACTGAAGCTTTCTTT. This encodes CASSLVGQMNTEAFF.

The CDR3 DNA reads as TGCGCCAGCAGCCATTCCCTCGGGGATAATGAAAAACTGTTTTTT. Its translation is CASSHSLGDNEKLFF. The genes are TRBV4-1 and TRBJ1-4; D remains ambiguous. Trimming stripped 3 bases from V and 4 bases from J, with 12 bases between. The CDR3 sequence is 15 residues long. Germline V gene data show CDR1 as MGHRA and CDR2 as YSYEKL.

With respect to this clone: Distinct nucleotide sequences in the sample also encode this CDR3. The chain uses TRBV7-9 and TRBJ1-5, with a weak D call TRBD1 (6 bases). This CDR3 is built from 15 residues. The V end was cut by 0 bases, the J end by 1 base, with 7 bases between. CDR1 and CDR2 from the germline V gene are SEHNR and FQNEAQ (reference sequence). CDR3: CASSLAGGSNQPQHF. CDR3 nucleotides: TGTGCCAGCAGCTTAGCAGGGGGAAGCAATCAGCCCCAGCATTTT.